This T cell receptor beta chain was captured by sequencing in a study of blood T cell repertoires in COVID-19 (dated by TCRdb to between 2020 and 2021). Study-level background: The collaborator samples originated in the United States, Italy and Spain and spanned the acute and convalescent phases of COVID-19. The material from the prospective study consisted of cDNA or gDNA derived from T cells, B-cell-depleted T cells, or PBMCs. The dataset comprised deeply sampled blood TCRbeta repertoires from subjects exposed to, actively infected with, or recovered from COVID-19. The repertoires were released in a freely available public database intended as a resource for research on the immune response to SARS-CoV-2. Samples were obtained from the ongoing ImmuneRACE study (first 160 participants) and from roughly 1,300 subjects provided by 6 global collaborators. The sample metadata nearly always contained a de-identified subject ID, COVID-19 status, age in years and sex. HLA class I and class II types, where available, came from metadata supplied by the sample provider rather than from assay-based typing. On the study overall, not on this receptor specifically: Clinical and demographic metadata were provided uncurated, with the amount varying by source and participant.

V lost 0 bases and J lost 0 bases, and the count of bases not matched to a germline gene is 6. CDR1 ENHRY and CDR2 SYGVKD were looked up in the germline V gene. From the cysteine up to the phenylalanine, the CDR3 has a length of 17 residues. Here the CDR3 DNA is all that survives: 51 bases in frame from base 1. TCRbeta CDR3 regions were amplified from genomic DNA using the immunoSEQ Assay, a bias-controlled multiplex PCR. Per the source publication's procedure: The number of nucleated cells in each sample was estimated by amplification of reference gene primers within the assay. To quantify the absolute abundance of each unique TCRbeta CDR3 rearrangement, sequence reads were collapsed and filtered. For each sample, productive Simpson clonality was calculated by taking the square root of Simpson's diversity index across productive rearrangements. In TCRdb, the immuneACCESS table is reduced to in-frame sequences with V and J assigned. These tables do not hold every clone; where another copy was compared, an unresolved V gene accounts for under half, and the others remain unexplained. The D gene and trimming were derived from the DNA, and the V and J assignments and clone size from that table. This sample has about 68,000 clones in its table, and about nine tenths of those were observed once. 0.4% to 0.55% of the sample is held by the ten biggest clonotypes.

This clone turned up a few times. This receptor's antigen is unknown. No much larger clonotype is one base removed from it; base qualities were not supplied. One collaborating source in Seattle enrolled patients while the patients were actively infected and followed the patients over time throughout the course of disease. Collaborating institutions collected whole blood in K2EDTA tubes following their own protocols. For TCRbeta analysis, collaborators shipped samples as frozen whole blood, isolated PBMCs, or DNA extracted from either of those sample types. The clonotype comes from a man in his fifties with COVID-19, enrolled during active disease. The chain joins TRBV10-3 to TRBJ2-7, with TRBD1 identical over 9 junction bases. Sequenced sample: peripheral blood. The CDR3: CAISESEWDRASYEQYF. The nucleotides read TGTGCCATCAGTGAGTCGGAATGGGACAGGGCCTCCTACGAGCAGTACTTC.